This is a list of T cell receptor beta chains from one sample in a study of blood T cell repertoires in COVID-19. TCRdb's copy holds only in-frame clones and misses some; the assay was immunoSEQ multiplex PCR. The table shows 270,000 or so clones, with approximately 86% occurring only once. Sequenced input: PBMCs or T cells enriched from blood (not recorded which). These receptors came from a woman aged 18-29 years who had recovered from COVID-19. Both conserved end residues are trimmed from each CDR3. Each record gives: J gene, V gene, CDR3 protein.

j_call: TRBJ2-3; v_call: TRBV3-1/TRBV3-2; cdr3_aa: ASSQEPQDTQY
j_call: TRBJ1-2; v_call: TRBV10-3; cdr3_aa: AISEPGQGLKGYT
j_call: TRBJ1-3; v_call: TRBV9; cdr3_aa: ASSFTPQGAGNTIY
j_call: TRBJ2-2; v_call: TRBV7-3; cdr3_aa: ASSLTRAGSNTGELF
j_call: TRBJ1-2; v_call: TRBV5-1; cdr3_aa: ASSLLGQGVLNYGYT
j_call: TRBJ1-5; v_call: TRBV27; cdr3_aa: ASRQGLEPQH
j_call: TRBJ2-3; v_call: TRBV24-1; cdr3_aa: ATSDVGTVGTDTQY
j_call: TRBJ2-7; v_call: TRBV5-1; cdr3_aa: ASSRGYEQY
j_call: TRBJ1-5; v_call: TRBV7-2; cdr3_aa: ASSLALDNQPQH
j_call: TRBJ2-1; v_call: TRBV5-1; cdr3_aa: ASSLEPSGSAEQF
j_call: TRBJ2-3; v_call: TRBV30; cdr3_aa: AFSSGGTDTQY
j_call: TRBJ2-6; v_call: TRBV5-4; cdr3_aa: ASSPGIRSGANVLT
j_call: TRBJ2-1; v_call: TRBV19; cdr3_aa: ASSIVGSGGTQFVRF
j_call: TRBJ1-6; v_call: TRBV30; cdr3_aa: AWTLAGTTRAPLH
j_call: TRBJ1-2; v_call: TRBV4-3; cdr3_aa: ASSRPGQGNGYT
j_call: TRBJ1-2; v_call: TRBV30; cdr3_aa: AWSVIGEGGYT
j_call: TRBJ2-4; v_call: TRBV7-9; cdr3_aa: ASSLGSGVAKNIQY
j_call: TRBJ2-1; v_call: TRBV30; cdr3_aa: AWTMSLFSEQF
j_call: TRBJ2-3; v_call: TRBV24-1; cdr3_aa: ATSGSGQGSTDTQY
j_call: TRBJ1-1; v_call: TRBV27; cdr3_aa: ASSLRGQKFWSTEAF
j_call: TRBJ1-1; v_call: TRBV19; cdr3_aa: ASSIGTEAF
j_call: TRBJ2-7; v_call: TRBV28; cdr3_aa: ASSFANYYEQY
j_call: TRBJ1-2; v_call: TRBV6-2/TRBV6-3; cdr3_aa: ASSYSKDSYGYT
j_call: TRBJ2-7; v_call: TRBV5-1; cdr3_aa: ASSWGTSGVYEQY
j_call: TRBJ1-1; v_call: TRBV10-3; cdr3_aa: AISESGTMNTEAF
j_call: TRBJ2-7; v_call: TRBV19; cdr3_aa: ASSLDRSSYEQY
j_call: TRBJ2-3; v_call: TRBV4-3; cdr3_aa: ASSSRGSSTNPDTQY
j_call: TRBJ1-1; v_call: TRBV10-3; cdr3_aa: AISDNRDRGGPEAF
j_call: TRBJ2-1; v_call: TRBV4-1; cdr3_aa: ASSHPLAGSWDEQF
j_call: TRBJ1-3; v_call: TRBV27; cdr3_aa: ASSTDRGAGNTIY
j_call: TRBJ2-7; v_call: TRBV3-1/TRBV3-2; cdr3_aa: ASAIHETSGRYEQY
j_call: TRBJ2-7; v_call: TRBV19; cdr3_aa: ASSIEGDEQY
j_call: TRBJ2-1; v_call: TRBV4-3; cdr3_aa: ASSQVGLAGNEQF
j_call: TRBJ1-2; v_call: TRBV7-9; cdr3_aa: ASSPEDGNYGYT
j_call: TRBJ1-3; v_call: TRBV28; cdr3_aa: ASSPALHRDRDGNTIY
j_call: TRBJ2-3; v_call: TRBV7-3; cdr3_aa: ASSATSGTTDTQY
j_call: TRBJ2-1; v_call: TRBV11-2; cdr3_aa: ASRDLKRGGYEQF
j_call: TRBJ2-1; v_call: TRBV19; cdr3_aa: ASNSGSSFYNEQF
j_call: TRBJ1-1; v_call: TRBV24-1; cdr3_aa: ETEGVNTEAF
j_call: TRBJ1-1; v_call: TRBV2; cdr3_aa: ASSEGRMLAF
j_call: TRBJ2-1; v_call: TRBV27; cdr3_aa: ASSLRGLRQGQF
j_call: TRBJ1-2; v_call: TRBV6-1; cdr3_aa: ASSELSSLYGYT
j_call: TRBJ2-2; v_call: TRBV5-1; cdr3_aa: ASSLSWGRNTGELF
j_call: TRBJ2-3; v_call: TRBV6-1; cdr3_aa: ASSDRGTDTQY
j_call: TRBJ2-1; v_call: TRBV27; cdr3_aa: ASSLSGISYNEQF
j_call: TRBJ2-1; v_call: TRBV3-1/TRBV3-2; cdr3_aa: ASSPLGLAGVDEQF
j_call: TRBJ2-5; v_call: TRBV7-7; cdr3_aa: ASSSLEAGDQETQY
j_call: TRBJ1-1; v_call: TRBV5-1; cdr3_aa: ASSLDPGDTEAF
j_call: TRBJ1-2; v_call: TRBV5-1; cdr3_aa: ASSLGLPGGYGYT